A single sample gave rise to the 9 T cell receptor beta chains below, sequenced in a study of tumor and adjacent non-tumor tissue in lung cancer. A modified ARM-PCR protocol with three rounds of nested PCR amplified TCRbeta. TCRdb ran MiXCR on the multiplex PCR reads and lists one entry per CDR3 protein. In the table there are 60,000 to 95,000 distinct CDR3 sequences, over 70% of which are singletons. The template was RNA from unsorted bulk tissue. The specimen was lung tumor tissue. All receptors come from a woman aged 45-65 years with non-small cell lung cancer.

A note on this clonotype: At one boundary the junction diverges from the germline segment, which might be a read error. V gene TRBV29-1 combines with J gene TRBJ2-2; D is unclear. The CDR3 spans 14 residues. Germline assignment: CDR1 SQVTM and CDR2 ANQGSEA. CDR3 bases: TGCAGCGTTGAATTATTCAAGAACACCGCGGAGCTGTGTTTT. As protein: CSVELFKNTAELCF.

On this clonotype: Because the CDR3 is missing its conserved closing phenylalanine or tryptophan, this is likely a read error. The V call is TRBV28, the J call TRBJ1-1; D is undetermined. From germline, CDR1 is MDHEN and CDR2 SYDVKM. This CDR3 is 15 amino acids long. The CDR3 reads CTSSLSAGDGTEAFL. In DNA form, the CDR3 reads TGTACCAGCAGTTTATCAGCTGGGGATGGAACTGAAGCTTTCTTA.

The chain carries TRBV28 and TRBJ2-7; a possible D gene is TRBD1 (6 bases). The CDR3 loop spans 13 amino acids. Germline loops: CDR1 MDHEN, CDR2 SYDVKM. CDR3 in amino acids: CVSSPGTWVEQYF. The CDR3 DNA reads TGTGTCAGTAGTCCCGGGACATGGGTCGAGCAGTACTTC.

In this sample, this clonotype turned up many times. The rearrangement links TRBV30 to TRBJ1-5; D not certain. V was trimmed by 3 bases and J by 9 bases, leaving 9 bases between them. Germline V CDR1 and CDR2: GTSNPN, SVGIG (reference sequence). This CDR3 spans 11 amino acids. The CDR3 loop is CAWRAGGPQHF. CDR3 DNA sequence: TGTGCCTGGAGGGCCGGTGGGCCCCAGCATTTT.

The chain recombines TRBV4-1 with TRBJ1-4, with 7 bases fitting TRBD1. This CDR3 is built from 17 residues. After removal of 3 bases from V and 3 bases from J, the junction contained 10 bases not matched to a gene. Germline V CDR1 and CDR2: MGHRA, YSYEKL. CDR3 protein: CASSHPGGLGSNEKLFF. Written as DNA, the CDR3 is TGCGCCAGCAGCCACCCAGGGGGTCTCGGATCTAATGAAAAACTGTTTTTT.

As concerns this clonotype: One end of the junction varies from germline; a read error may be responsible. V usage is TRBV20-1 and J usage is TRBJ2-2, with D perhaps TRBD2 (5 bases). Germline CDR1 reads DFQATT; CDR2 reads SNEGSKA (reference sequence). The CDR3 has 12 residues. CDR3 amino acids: CSAIGNTGVLFF. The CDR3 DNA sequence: TGCAGTGCTATCGGAAACACCGGGGTGCTGTTTTTT.

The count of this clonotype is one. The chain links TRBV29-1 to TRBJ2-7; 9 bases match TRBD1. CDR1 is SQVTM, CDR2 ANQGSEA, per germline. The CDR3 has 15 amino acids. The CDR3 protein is CIVVLSDRGSYEQYF. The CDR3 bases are TGCATCGTCGTACTGTCGGACAGGGGATCATACGAGCAGTACTTC.

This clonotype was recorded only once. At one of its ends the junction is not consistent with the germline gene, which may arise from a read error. DNA for the CDR3: TGCACCAGCAGGCCAGTCCCGGGGCAAGAGACCCAGTACTTC. This gives the protein CTSRPVPGQETQYF. V and J are TRBV5-1 and TRBJ2-5; a possible D gene is TRBD2 (5 bases). The CDR3 totals 14 residues. Germline CDR1 and CDR2: SGHRS and YFSETQ.

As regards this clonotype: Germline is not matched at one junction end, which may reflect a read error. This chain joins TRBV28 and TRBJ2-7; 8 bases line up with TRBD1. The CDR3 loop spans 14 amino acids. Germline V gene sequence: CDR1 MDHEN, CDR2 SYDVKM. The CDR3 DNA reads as TGTGCCAACAGTTTGTCAGGGGGCGGACACGAGCGGTACTTC. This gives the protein CANSLSGGGHERYF.